These 4 T cell receptor beta chains came from one sample sequenced in a study of Tregs in tolerant kidney transplant recipients. The data were produced by immunoSEQ multiplex PCR, yet TCRdb's version contains in-frame clones alone and is incomplete. This sample has 69,000 or so clones; 85% to 90% occur once, and the top ten carry more than 0.35%. The sequenced sample was CD4+ T cells from blood, obtained before the transplant. The receptors shown here come from a human donor who received a combined kidney and bone marrow transplant.

V and J are TRBV27 and TRBJ2-1, with 8 positions matching TRBD2. The CDR3 runs 19 residues. Germline lookup yields CDR1 MNHEY and CDR2 SMNVEV (reference sequence). Trimming at V came to 6 bases and at J to 0 bases, leaving 16 bases not matched to a gene. For the CDR3, the DNA is TGTGCCAGCAGCCCAAAAAGAGGTAGCGGGGCAAGCTCCTACAATGAGCAGTTCTTC. This sequence encodes CASSPKRGSGASSYNEQFF.

This chain joins TRBV7-8 and TRBJ2-3, with D unclear. Trimming cost V 5 bases and J 5 bases, with 8 bases left between them. Germline V gene data show CDR1 as SGHVS and CDR2 as FQNEAQ. This CDR3 spans 12 amino acids. This CDR3 is CASSPNKDTQYF. The DNA of the CDR3 is TGTGCCAGCAGCCCTAATAAAGATACGCAGTATTTT.

The chain couples TRBV5-1 to TRBJ2-1, with unresolved D. The ends were cut back, 0 bases at V and 6 bases at J, with 4 bases in the middle. CDR1 and CDR2 from the germline V gene are SGHRS and YFSETQ. The CDR3 is 12 residues long. The CDR3 DNA reads as TGCGCCAGCAGCTTGGATCGCAATGAGCAGTTCTTC. Its protein is CASSLDRNEQFF.

The rearrangement uses TRBV6-1 and TRBJ1-3; TRBD1 is a possible D gene (5 bases). V was pared by 1 base and J by 3 bases, with 13 bases between. Germline CDR1 reads MNHNS; CDR2 reads SASEGT. CDR3 size: 16 residues. The chain's CDR3 is CASSEGGGLGGNTIYF. Here the CDR3 DNA reads TGTGCCAGCAGTGAAGGGGGGGGGTTAGGTGGAAACACCATATATTTT.